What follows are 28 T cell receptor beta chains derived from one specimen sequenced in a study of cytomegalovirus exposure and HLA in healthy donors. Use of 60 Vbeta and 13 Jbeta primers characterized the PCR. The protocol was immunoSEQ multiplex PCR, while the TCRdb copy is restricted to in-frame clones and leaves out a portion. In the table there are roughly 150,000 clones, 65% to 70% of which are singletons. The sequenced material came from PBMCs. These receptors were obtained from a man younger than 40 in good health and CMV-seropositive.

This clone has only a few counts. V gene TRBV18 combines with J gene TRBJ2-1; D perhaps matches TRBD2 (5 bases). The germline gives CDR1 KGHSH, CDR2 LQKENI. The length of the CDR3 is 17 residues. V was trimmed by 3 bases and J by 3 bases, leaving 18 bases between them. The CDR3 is CASSPRLDYRDYNEQFF. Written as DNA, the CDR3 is TGTGCCAGCTCACCGCGGTTAGACTACCGAGACTACAATGAGCAGTTCTTC.

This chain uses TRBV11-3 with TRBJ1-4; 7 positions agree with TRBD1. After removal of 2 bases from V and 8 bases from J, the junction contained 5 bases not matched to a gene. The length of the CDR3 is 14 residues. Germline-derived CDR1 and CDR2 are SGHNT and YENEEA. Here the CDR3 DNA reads TGTGCCAGCAGCTTAATGCAGGGGGTGGAAAAACTGTTTTTT. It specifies CASSLMQGVEKLFF.

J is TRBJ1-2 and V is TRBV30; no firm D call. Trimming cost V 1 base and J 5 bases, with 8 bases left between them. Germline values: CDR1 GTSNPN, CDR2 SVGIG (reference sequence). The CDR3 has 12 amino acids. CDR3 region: CAWSEAGYGYTF. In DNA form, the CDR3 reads TGTGCCTGGAGTGAGGCCGGGTATGGCTACACCTTC.

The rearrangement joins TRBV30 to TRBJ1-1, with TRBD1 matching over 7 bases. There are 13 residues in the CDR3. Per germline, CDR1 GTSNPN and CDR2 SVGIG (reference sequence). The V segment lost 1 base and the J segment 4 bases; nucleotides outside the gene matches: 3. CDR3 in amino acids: CAWSETGFTEAFF. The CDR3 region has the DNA TGTGCCTGGAGTGAGACAGGGTTCACTGAAGCTTTCTTT.

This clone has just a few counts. The DNA of the CDR3 is TGTGCCACAACCCTTAGCGGAAATCAAGAGACCCAGTACTTC. Encoded protein: CATTLSGNQETQYF. V is TRBV7-2 and J is TRBJ2-5; the D gene is possibly TRBD2 (6 bases). Trimming pared 10 bases from V and 2 bases from J, leaving 17 bases between. Germline V gene sequence: CDR1 SGHTA, CDR2 FQGNSA. The CDR3 sequence is 14 residues long.

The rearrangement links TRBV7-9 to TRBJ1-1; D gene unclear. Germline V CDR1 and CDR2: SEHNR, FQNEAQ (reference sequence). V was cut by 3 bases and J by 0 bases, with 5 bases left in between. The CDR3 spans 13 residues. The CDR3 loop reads CASSFFVNTEAFF. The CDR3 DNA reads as TGTGCCAGCAGCTTCTTCGTGAACACTGAAGCTTTCTTT.

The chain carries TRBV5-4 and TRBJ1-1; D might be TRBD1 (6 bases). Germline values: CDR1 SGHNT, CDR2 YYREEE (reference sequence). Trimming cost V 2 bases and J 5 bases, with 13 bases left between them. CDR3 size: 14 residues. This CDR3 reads CASSLQGYWTEAFF. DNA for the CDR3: TGTGCCAGCAGCTTACAGGGTTATTGGACTGAAGCTTTCTTT. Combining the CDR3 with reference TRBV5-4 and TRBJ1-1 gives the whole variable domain ETGVTQSPTHLIKTRGQQVTLRCSSQSGHNTVSWYQQALGQGPQFIFQYYREEENGRGNFPPRFSGLQFPNYSSELNVNALELDDSALYLCASSLQGYWTEAFFGQGTRLTVV.

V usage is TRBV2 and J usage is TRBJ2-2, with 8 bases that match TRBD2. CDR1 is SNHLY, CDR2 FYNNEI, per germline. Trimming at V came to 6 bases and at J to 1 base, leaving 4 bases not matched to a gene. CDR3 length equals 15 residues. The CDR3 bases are TGTGCCAGCAGCGGGACTAGTTTGAACACCGGGGAGCTGTTTTTT. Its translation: CASSGTSLNTGELFF.

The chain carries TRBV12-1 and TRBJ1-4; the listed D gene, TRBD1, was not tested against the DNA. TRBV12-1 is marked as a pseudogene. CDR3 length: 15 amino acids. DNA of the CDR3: TGTGCCGGAACCTCCATCCGGGACAGGGAAAGGAAACTGTTTTTT. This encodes CAGTSIRDRERKLFF.

The CDR3 coding sequence is TGTGCCAGCAGTGATTTGGCCTACACTGAAGCTTTCTTT. As protein: CASSDLAYTEAFF. The chain carries TRBV2 and TRBJ1-1; D uncertain. The CDR3 totals 13 residues. Trimming cost V 3 bases and J 3 bases, with 8 bases left between them. CDR1 and CDR2 from the germline V gene are SNHLY and FYNNEI.

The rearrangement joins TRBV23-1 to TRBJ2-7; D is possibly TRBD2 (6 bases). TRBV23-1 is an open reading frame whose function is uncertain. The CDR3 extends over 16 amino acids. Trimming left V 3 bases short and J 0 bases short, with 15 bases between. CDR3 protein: CASSQNLWGVSYEQYF. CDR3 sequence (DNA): TGCGCCAGCAGTCAGAACCTCTGGGGGGTCTCCTACGAGCAGTACTTC.

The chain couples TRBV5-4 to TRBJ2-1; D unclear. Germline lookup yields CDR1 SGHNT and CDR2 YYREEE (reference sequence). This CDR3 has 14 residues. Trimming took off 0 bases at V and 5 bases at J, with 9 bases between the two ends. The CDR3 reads CASSLGRRDNEQFF. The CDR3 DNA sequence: TGTGCCAGCAGCTTGGGGAGAAGAGACAATGAGCAGTTCTTC.

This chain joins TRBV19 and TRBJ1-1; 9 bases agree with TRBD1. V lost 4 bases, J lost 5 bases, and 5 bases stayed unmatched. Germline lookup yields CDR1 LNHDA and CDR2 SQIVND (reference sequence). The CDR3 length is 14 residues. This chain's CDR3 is CASSTGQGWTEAFF. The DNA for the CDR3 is TGTGCCAGTAGTACAGGACAGGGGTGGACTGAAGCTTTCTTT.

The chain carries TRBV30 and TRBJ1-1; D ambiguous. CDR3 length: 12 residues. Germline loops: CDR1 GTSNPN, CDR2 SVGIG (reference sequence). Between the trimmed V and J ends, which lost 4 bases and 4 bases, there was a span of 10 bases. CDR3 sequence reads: CAWTSRVTEAFF. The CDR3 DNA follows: TGTGCCTGGACATCCCGGGTCACTGAAGCTTTCTTT.

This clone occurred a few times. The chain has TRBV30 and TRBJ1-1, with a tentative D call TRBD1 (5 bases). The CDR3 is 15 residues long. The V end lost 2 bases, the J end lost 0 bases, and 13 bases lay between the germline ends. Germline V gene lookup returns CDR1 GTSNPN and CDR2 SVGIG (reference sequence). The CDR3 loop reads CAWSPPTVMNTEAFF. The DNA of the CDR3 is TGTGCCTGGAGTCCTCCGACAGTAATGAACACTGAAGCTTTCTTT.

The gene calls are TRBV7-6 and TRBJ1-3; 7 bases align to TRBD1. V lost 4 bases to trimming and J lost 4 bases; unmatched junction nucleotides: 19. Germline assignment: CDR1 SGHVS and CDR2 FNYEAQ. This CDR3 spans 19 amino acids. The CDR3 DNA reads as TGTGCCAGCAGCTCCCCAGCAGGGGGTATCGGTGCGGCCGGAAACACCATATATTTT. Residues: CASSSPAGGIGAAGNTIYF. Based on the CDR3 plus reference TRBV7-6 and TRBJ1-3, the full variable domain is GAGVSQSPRYKVTKRGQDVALRCDPISGHVSLYWYRQALGQGPEFLTYFNYEAQQDKSGLPNDRFSAERPEGSISTLTIQRTEQRDSAMYRCASSSPAGGIGAAGNTIYFGEGSWLTVV.

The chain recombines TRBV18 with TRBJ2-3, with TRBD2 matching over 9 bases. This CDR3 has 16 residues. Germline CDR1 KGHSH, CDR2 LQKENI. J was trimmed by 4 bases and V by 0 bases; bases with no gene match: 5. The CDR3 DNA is TGTGCCAGCTCACCACCGGCGGGAGGGCTCGCAGATACGCAGTATTTT. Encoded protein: CASSPPAGGLADTQYF.

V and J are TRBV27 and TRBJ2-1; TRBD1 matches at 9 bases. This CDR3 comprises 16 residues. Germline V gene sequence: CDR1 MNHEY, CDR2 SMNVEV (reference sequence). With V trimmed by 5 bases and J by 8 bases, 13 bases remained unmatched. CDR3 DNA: TGTGCCAGCAGTAGAATTCCGGGACAGGGTGGTGATGAGCAGTTCTTC. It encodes CASSRIPGQGGDEQFF.

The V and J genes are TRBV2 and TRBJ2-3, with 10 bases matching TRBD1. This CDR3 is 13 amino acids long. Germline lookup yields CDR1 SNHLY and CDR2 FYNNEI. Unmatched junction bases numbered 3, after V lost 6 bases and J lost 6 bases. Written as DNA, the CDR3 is TGTGCCAGCAGGGCGACAGGGGGCGATACGCAGTATTTT. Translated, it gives CASRATGGDTQYF. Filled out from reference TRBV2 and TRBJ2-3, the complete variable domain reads EPEVTQTPSHQVTQMGQEVILRCVPISNHLYFYWYRQILGQKVEFLVSFYNNEISEKSEIFDDQFSVERPDGSNFTLKIRSTKLEDSAMYFCASRATGGDTQYFGPGTRLTVL.

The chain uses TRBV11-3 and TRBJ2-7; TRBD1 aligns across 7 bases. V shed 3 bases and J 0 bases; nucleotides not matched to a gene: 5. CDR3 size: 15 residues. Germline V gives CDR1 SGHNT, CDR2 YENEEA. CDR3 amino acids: CASSFLGTDSYEQYF. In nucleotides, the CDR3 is TGTGCCAGCAGCTTTTTGGGGACAGACTCCTACGAGCAGTACTTC.

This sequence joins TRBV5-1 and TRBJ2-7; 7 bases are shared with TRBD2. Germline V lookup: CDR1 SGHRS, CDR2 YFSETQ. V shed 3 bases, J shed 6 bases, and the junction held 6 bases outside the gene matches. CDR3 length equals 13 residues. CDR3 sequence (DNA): TGCGCCAGCAGCTGGGGGGGGGAGGGCGAGCAGTACTTC. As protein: CASSWGGEGEQYF.

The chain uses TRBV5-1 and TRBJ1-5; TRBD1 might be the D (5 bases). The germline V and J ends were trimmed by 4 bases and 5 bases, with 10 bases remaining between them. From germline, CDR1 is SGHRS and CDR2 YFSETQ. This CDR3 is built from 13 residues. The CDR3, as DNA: TGCGCCAGCAGCAGGGGAGGGGATCAGCCCCAGCATTTT. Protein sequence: CASSRGGDQPQHF.

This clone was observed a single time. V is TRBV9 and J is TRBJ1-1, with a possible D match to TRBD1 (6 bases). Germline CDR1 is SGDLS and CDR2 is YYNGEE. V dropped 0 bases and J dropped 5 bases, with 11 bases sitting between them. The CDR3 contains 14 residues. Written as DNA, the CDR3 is TGTGCCAGCAGCGTAGGTGAGGGGGAGACTGAAGCTTTCTTT. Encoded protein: CASSVGEGETEAFF.

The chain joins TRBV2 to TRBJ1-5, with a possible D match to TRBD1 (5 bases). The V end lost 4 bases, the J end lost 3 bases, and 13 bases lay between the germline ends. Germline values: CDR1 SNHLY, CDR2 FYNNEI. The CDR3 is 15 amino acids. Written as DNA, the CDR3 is TGTGCCAGCAGTGCCGGGGGAGTGAACAATCAGCCCCAGCATTTT. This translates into CASSAGGVNNQPQHF.

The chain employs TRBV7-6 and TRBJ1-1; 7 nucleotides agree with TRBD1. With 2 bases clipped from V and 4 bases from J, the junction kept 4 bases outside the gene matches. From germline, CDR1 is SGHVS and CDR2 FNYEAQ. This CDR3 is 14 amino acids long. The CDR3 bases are TGTGCCAGCAGCTTAAGACAGGGTGGCACTGAAGCTTTCTTT. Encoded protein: CASSLRQGGTEAFF.

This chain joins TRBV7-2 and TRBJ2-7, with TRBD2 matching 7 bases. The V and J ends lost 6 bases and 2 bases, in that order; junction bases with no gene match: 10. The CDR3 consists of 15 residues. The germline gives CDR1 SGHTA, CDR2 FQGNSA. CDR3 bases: TGTGCCAGCAGACCTCTAGCGGACCCAGCCTACGAGCAGTACTTC. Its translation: CASRPLADPAYEQYF.

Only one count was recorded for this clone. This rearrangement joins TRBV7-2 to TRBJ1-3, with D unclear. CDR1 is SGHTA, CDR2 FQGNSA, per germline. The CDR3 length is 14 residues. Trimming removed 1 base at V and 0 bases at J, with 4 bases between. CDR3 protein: CASSLGVSGNTIYF. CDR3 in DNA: TGTGCCAGCAGCTTAGGCGTCTCTGGAAACACCATATATTTT.

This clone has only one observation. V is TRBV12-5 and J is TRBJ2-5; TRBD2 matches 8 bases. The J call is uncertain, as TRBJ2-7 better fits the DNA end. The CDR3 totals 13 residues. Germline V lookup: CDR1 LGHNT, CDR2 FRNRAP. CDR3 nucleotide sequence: TGTGCTAGTGCCCTAGCGGGTGCCTACGAGCAGTACTTC. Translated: CASALAGAYEQYF.